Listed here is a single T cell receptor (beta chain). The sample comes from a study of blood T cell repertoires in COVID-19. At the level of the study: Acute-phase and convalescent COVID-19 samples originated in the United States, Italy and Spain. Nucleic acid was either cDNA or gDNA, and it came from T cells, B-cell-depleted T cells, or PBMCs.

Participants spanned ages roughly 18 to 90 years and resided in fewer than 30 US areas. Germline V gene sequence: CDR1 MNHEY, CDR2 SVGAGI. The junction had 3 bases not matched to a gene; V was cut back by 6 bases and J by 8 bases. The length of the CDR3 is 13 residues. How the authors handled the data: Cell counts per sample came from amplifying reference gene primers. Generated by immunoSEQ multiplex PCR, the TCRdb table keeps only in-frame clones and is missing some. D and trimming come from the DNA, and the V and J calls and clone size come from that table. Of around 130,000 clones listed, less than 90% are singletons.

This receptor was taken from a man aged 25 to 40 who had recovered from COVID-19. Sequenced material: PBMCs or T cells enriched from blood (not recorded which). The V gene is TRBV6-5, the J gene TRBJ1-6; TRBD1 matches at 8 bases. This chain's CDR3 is CASSDRGDSPLHF. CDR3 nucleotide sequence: TGTGCCAGCAGCGACAGGGGTGATTCACCCCTCCACTTT.